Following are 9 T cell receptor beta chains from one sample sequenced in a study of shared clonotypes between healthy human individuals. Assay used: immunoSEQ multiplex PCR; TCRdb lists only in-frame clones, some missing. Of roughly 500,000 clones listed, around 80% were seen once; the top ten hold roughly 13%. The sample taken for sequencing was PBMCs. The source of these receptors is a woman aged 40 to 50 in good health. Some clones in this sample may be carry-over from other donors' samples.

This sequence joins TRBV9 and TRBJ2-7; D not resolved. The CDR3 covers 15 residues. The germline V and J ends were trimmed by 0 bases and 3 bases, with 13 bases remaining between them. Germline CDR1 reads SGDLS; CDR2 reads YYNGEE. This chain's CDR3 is CASSVGSVGDYEQYF. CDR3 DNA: TGTGCCAGCAGCGTAGGGTCAGTGGGTGACTACGAGCAGTACTTC.

This CDR3 reads CASSFMRSGNSYNEQFF. As DNA, the CDR3 is TGTGCCAGCAGCTTTATGCGATCAGGTAACTCCTACAATGAGCAGTTCTTC. The genes are TRBV7-9 and TRBJ2-1; D gene ambiguous. CDR3 size: 17 residues. Trimming took off 3 bases at V and 0 bases at J, with 15 bases between the two ends. CDR1 is SEHNR and CDR2 is FQNEAQ in the germline V gene (reference sequence).

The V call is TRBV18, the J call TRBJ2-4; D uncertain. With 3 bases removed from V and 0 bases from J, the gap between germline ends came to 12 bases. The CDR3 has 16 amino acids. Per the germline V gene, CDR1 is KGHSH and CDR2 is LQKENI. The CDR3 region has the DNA TGTGCCAGCTCACCGATTGGATCCGTAGCCAAAAACATTCAGTACTTC. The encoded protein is CASSPIGSVAKNIQYF.

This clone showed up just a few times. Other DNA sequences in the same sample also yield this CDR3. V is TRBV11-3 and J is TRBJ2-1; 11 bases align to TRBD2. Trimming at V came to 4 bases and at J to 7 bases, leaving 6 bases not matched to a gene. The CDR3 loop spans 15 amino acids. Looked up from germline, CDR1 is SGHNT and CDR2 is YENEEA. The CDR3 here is CASSSGLAGYNEQFF. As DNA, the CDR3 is TGTGCCAGCAGCTCCGGACTAGCGGGTTATAATGAGCAGTTCTTC. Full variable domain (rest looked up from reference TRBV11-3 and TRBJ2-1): EAGVVQSPRYKIIEKKQPVAFWCNPISGHNTLYWYLQNLGQGPELLIRYENEEAVDDSQLPKDRFSAERLKGVDSTLKIQPAELGDSAVYLCASSSGLAGYNEQFFGPGTRLTVL.

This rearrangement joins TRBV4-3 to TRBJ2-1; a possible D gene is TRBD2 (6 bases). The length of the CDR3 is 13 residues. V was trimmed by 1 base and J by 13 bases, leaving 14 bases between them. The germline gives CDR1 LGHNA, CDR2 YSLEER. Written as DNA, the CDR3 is TGCGCCAGCAGCCAAGTATTGGGGCGGGATCAGTTCTTC. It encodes CASSQVLGRDQFF.

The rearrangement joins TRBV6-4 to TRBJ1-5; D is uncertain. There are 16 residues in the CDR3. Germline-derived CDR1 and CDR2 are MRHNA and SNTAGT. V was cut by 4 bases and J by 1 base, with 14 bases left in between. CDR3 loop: CASSVGAGESNQPQHF. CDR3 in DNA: TGTGCCAGCAGTGTAGGCGCGGGCGAGAGCAATCAGCCCCAGCATTTT.

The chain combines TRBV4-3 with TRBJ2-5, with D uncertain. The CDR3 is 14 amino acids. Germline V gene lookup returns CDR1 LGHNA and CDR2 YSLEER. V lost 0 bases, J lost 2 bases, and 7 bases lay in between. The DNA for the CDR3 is TGCGCCAGCAGCCAAGAGCCCAGACAAGAGACCCAGTACTTC. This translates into CASSQEPRQETQYF.

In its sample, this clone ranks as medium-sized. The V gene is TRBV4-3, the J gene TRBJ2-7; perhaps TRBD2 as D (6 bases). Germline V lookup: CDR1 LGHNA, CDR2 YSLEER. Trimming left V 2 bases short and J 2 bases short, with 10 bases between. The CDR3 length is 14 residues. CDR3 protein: CASSQFAGPYEQYF. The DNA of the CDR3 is TGCGCCAGCAGCCAATTTGCGGGGCCCTACGAGCAGTACTTC.

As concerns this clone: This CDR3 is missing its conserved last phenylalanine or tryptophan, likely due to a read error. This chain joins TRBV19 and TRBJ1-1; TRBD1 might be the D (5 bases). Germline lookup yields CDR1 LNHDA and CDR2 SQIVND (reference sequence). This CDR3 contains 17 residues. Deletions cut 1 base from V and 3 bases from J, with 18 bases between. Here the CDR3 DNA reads TGTGCCAGTAGTATAGGATCGGCAGGGTGGACGGACACTGAAGCTTTCCTT. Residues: CASSIGSAGWTDTEAFL.